Listed below are T cell receptor beta chains from one sample, sequenced in a study of control samples from healthy donors and cancer patients. Measured with immunoSEQ multiplex PCR; TCRdb has only the in-frame clones, and not every one. The data contain 150,000 or so clones, 90% of them singletons. Sequencing input: blood. Receptors were obtained from a man aged 35-49 years in good health. Each CDR3 is given with its conserved first and last residue. D genes are given only for firm matches. Size values are once, few and many counts, or a class for expanded clones, and some rows have none.

len: 18; j_gene: TRBJ1-2; v_gene: TRBV10-3; abundance: .; d_gene: .; CDR3nt: TGTGCCATCAGTGAGTCGAAAGTAGGGGCTGCACCCCTCTCTGGCTACACCTTC; CDR3aa: CAISESKVGAAPLSGYTF
len: 14; j_gene: TRBJ1-5; v_gene: TRBV28; abundance: .; d_gene: .; CDR3nt: TGTGCCAGCAGTGTGGGGACACCTAATCAGCCCCAGCATTTT; CDR3aa: CASSVGTPNQPQHF
len: 14; j_gene: TRBJ2-3; v_gene: TRBV11-2; abundance: .; d_gene: .; CDR3nt: TGTGCCAGCAGCCCAAGGTGGAGCACAGATACGCAGTATTTT; CDR3aa: CASSPRWSTDTQYF
len: 13; j_gene: TRBJ2-7; v_gene: TRBV5-6; abundance: .; d_gene: TRBD1; CDR3nt: TGTGCCAGCAGCCTTGACAGGGGATACGAGCAGTACTTC; CDR3aa: CASSLDRGYEQYF
len: 17; j_gene: TRBJ1-3; v_gene: TRBV6-1; abundance: .; d_gene: TRBD1; CDR3nt: TGTGCCAGCAGTGGAAACCCGGGACAGCCATCTGGAAACACCATATATTTT; CDR3aa: CASSGNPGQPSGNTIYF
len: 12; j_gene: TRBJ1-2; v_gene: TRBV12-3/TRBV12-4; abundance: .; d_gene: .; CDR3nt: TGTGCCAGCAGTTTATGGCTAGATGGCTACACCTTC; CDR3aa: CASSLWLDGYTF
len: 14; j_gene: TRBJ1-6; v_gene: TRBV27; abundance: .; d_gene: TRBD1; CDR3nt: TGTGCCAGCAGTCGACAGGGGGCGGAATCACCCCTCCACTTT; CDR3aa: CASSRQGAESPLHF
len: 16; j_gene: TRBJ2-1; v_gene: TRBV5-1; abundance: once; d_gene: .; CDR3nt: TGCGCCAGCAGTCGGGTCCCGGGGACTCAGACCCATGAGCAGTTCTTC; CDR3aa: CASSRVPGTQTHEQFF
len: 14; j_gene: TRBJ1-2; v_gene: TRBV10-3; abundance: once; d_gene: .; CDR3nt: TGTGCCGCCAAAGGTCCCCCAGCTAACTATGGCTACACCTTC; CDR3aa: CAAKGPPANYGYTF
len: 16; j_gene: TRBJ2-2; v_gene: TRBV9; abundance: .; d_gene: .; CDR3nt: TGTGCCAGCAGTACCCCCGGGACTGCTCTCACCGGGGAGCTGTTTTTT; CDR3aa: CASSTPGTALTGELFF
len: 15; j_gene: TRBJ2-7; v_gene: TRBV7-3; abundance: once; d_gene: TRBD1; CDR3nt: TGTGCCAGCAGCTTAGTCGCCGGGACAGGCTTCGAGCAGTACTTC; CDR3aa: CASSLVAGTGFEQYF